This TCR beta chain was found in a study of blood T cell repertoires in COVID-19. The method was immunoSEQ multiplex PCR; TCRdb's version includes in-frame clones alone and lacks a portion of them. The data show about 190,000 clones, roughly 90% seen once. Deletions cut 3 bases from V and 5 bases from J, with 24 bases between. CDR3 length: 18 residues. Germline CDR1 is LNHDA and CDR2 is SQIVND (reference sequence). This rearrangement joins TRBV19 to TRBJ2-3, with D perhaps TRBD2 (5 bases). What was sequenced was peripheral blood. This sequence originates from a woman aged 35 to 49 who had recovered from COVID-19. The CDR3 DNA reads as TGTGCCAGTAGTATCTGGGCCCTATCGGGAACGAGCGAAGATACGCAGTATTTT. This gives the protein CASSIWALSGTSEDTQYF. The full variable domain, its missing parts supplied by reference TRBV19 and TRBJ2-3, is DGGITQSPKYLFRKEGQNVTLSCEQNLNHDAMYWYRQDPGQGLRLIYYSQIVNDFQKGDIAEGYSVSREKKESFPLTVTSAQKNPTAFYLCASSIWALSGTSEDTQYFGPGTRLTVL.